Sequencing of this T cell receptor beta chain was carried out in a study of CD4+ T cells in melanoma. Profiling relied on immunoSEQ multiplex PCR, and the TCRdb table lists in-frame clones only, not all of them. The sample comprises 45,000 or so clones, approximately 89% of which are singletons, and 10% to 15% rests with the top ten. CDR1 and CDR2 from the germline V gene are SEHNR and FQNEAQ (reference sequence). V was shortened by 3 bases and J by 3 bases, with 8 bases between the two germline ends. This CDR3 has 14 residues. The chain combines TRBV7-9 with TRBJ1-4; D remains ambiguous. The sequencing input was peripheral blood. This sequence originates from a human donor with melanoma. In nucleotides, the CDR3 is TGTGCCAGCAGCTTTAGTACAGCTAATGAAAAACTGTTTTTT. The encoded protein is CASSFSTANEKLFF. Complete variable domain (other parts from reference TRBV7-9 and TRBJ1-4): DTGVSQNPRHKITKRGQNVTFRCDPISEHNRLYWYRQTLGQGPEFLTYFQNEAQLEKSRLLSDRFSAERPKGSFSTLEIQRTEQGDSAMYLCASSFSTANEKLFFGSGTQLSVL.